These 26 T cell receptor beta chains were sequenced from one sample in a study of blood T cell repertoires in COVID-19. Clones were sequenced by immunoSEQ multiplex PCR, and TCRdb holds only the in-frame ones, with some missing. The sample carries 150,000 to 200,000 clones, 78% recorded once. The sample consisted of peripheral blood. Every receptor here comes from a woman older than 75 with acute or convalescent COVID-19.

The count of this clone is one. This sequence joins TRBV4-1 and TRBJ2-5, with 7 bases fitting TRBD1. With 4 bases clipped from V and 2 bases from J, the junction kept 10 bases outside the gene matches. Germline loops: CDR1 MGHRA, CDR2 YSYEKL. There are 16 residues in the CDR3. Here the CDR3 reads CASSRQIQGLQETQYF. The DNA for the CDR3 is TGCGCCAGCAGCCGCCAGATACAGGGGCTTCAAGAGACCCAGTACTTC.

The DNA for the CDR3 is TGTGCCAGCAGTTTATCTGGGGGAGGGGGAAATAATCAGCCCCAGCATTTT. Its translation is CASSLSGGGGNNQPQHF. The rearrangement links TRBV27 to TRBJ1-5, with D possibly matching TRBD1 (6 bases). The germline V gene has CDR1 MNHEY and CDR2 SMNVEV (reference sequence). V lost 0 bases and J lost 4, with 16 bases in between. The CDR3 sequence is 17 residues long.

The V and J genes are TRBV4-2 and TRBJ1-1; possible D gene TRBD1, 6 bases. This CDR3 has 17 residues. CDR1 LGHNA and CDR2 YNFKEQ come from the germline V gene. V was cut by 0 bases and J by 0 bases, with 14 bases left in between. CDR3: CASSQDKTQGLNTEAFF. The CDR3 region has the DNA TGTGCCAGCAGCCAAGATAAGACACAGGGTTTGAACACTGAAGCTTTCTTT.

In its sample, this clone was seen a few times. The rearrangement uses TRBV15 and TRBJ2-7; D ambiguous. Trimming shortened V by 0 bases and J by 8 bases, and 8 bases separated the two germline ends. This CDR3 contains 12 residues. Germline V gene lookup returns CDR1 LNHNV and CDR2 YYDKDF (reference sequence). The CDR3 is CATSRDSGQQYF. The CDR3, as DNA: TGTGCCACCAGCAGAGATTCTGGGCAGCAGTACTTC.

V and J are TRBV27 and TRBJ2-1, with TRBD2 identical over 13 bases. V shed 4 bases, J shed 6 bases, and the junction held 6 bases outside the gene matches. Germline CDR1 MNHEY, CDR2 SMNVEV (reference sequence). This CDR3 has 16 residues. CDR3 sequence reads: CASSWTSGSLINEQFF. In nucleotides, the CDR3 is TGTGCCAGCAGTTGGACTAGCGGGAGTCTAATCAATGAGCAGTTCTTC.

CDR3 nucleotides: TGTGCCAGCAGTGGTGGGGGACAGGGGGGCAATCAGCCCCAGCATTTT. This codes for CASSGGGQGGNQPQHF. This chain connects TRBV6-1 to TRBJ1-5; 11 bases align to TRBD1. The CDR3 contains 16 residues. CDR1 and CDR2 from the germline V gene are MNHNS and SASEGT. V trimming: 4 bases; J trimming: 2 bases; junction bases outside the gene matches: 4.

The chain is built from TRBV27 and TRBJ2-7, with D maybe TRBD1 (5 bases). Per germline, CDR1 MNHEY and CDR2 SMNVEV (reference sequence). The CDR3 contains 13 residues. V was pared by 6 bases and J by 2 bases, with 11 bases between. The CDR3 protein is CASRGAVPYEQYF. The CDR3 DNA reads as TGTGCCAGCAGAGGGGCGGTTCCCTACGAGCAGTACTTC.

The CDR3 sequence: CASTGTAGYGYTF. The DNA of the CDR3 is TGTGCCAGCACCGGGACAGCGGGTTATGGCTACACCTTC. The chain links TRBV6-5 to TRBJ1-2; 7 bases match TRBD1. This CDR3 has 13 residues. Losses at the gene ends were 7 bases for V and 5 bases for J; bases not matched to a gene: 7. Germline V lookup: CDR1 MNHEY, CDR2 SVGAGI.

The CDR3 DNA sequence: TGTGCCACCATAGGACTAGCGGGAGGCGAGCAGTACTTC. Translated: CATIGLAGGEQYF. The V call is TRBV28, the J call TRBJ2-7; 14 bases are a match to TRBD2. The CDR3 runs to 13 residues. The germline gives CDR1 MDHEN, CDR2 SYDVKM. Unmatched junction bases numbered 5, after V lost 10 bases and J lost 6 bases. The whole variable domain, remainder taken from reference TRBV28 and TRBJ2-7, is DVKVTQSSRYLVKRTGEKVFLECVQDMDHENMFWYRQDPGLGLRLIYFSYDVKMKEKGDIPEGYSVSREKKERFSLILESASTNQTSMYLCATIGLAGGEQYFGPGTRLTVT.

The genes are TRBV5-1 and TRBJ1-3, with a tentative D call TRBD1 (6 bases). Germline CDR1 reads SGHRS; CDR2 reads YFSETQ. The CDR3 has 15 residues. V was cut by 5 bases and J by 3 bases, with 15 bases left in between. The CDR3 DNA reads as TGCGCCAGCAGACGGGACACCGCTCGTGGAAACACCATATATTTT. This gives the protein CASRRDTARGNTIYF.

The genes are TRBV9 and TRBJ2-1; a weak D match, TRBD1 (5 bases). CDR1 and CDR2 (germline): SGDLS, YYNGEE. The CDR3 is made up of 14 amino acids. V lost 4 bases to trimming and J lost 5 bases, with 13 bases between them. CDR3 nucleotides: TGTGCCAGCAGCCCTCCTCGACAGAACAATGAGCAGTTCTTC. It translates to CASSPPRQNNEQFF.

The sample holds a few counts of this clone. The chain combines TRBV10-1 with TRBJ1-1; D remains ambiguous. V was cut by 3 bases and J by 0 bases, with 8 bases left in between. This CDR3 has 14 amino acids. Germline V lookup: CDR1 WNHNN, CDR2 SYGVQD (reference sequence). CDR3 amino acids: CASSENAVNTEAFF. CDR3 coding DNA: TGCGCCAGCAGTGAAAATGCGGTGAACACTGAAGCTTTCTTT.

A word on this clone: The same CDR3 can be traced to other DNA sequences in this sample. The chain joins TRBV12-3 or TRBV12-4 to TRBJ2-3; no definite D call. Trimming left V 5 bases short and J 3 bases short, with 3 bases between. The CDR3 totals 11 residues. As DNA, the CDR3 is TGTGCCAGCAGTCTAACAGATACGCAGTATTTT. It encodes CASSLTDTQYF.

The J gene is TRBJ1-2, the V gene TRBV5-4, with TRBD1 matching over 9 bases. V was clipped by 0 bases and J by 2 bases; unmatched bases: 2. From germline, CDR1 is SGHNT and CDR2 YYREEE (reference sequence). The CDR3 length is 15 residues. The CDR3 is CASSLATGGNYGYTF. The CDR3 bases are TGTGCCAGCAGCTTGGCCACAGGGGGCAACTATGGCTACACCTTC.

A word on this clone: One junction end does not reproduce the germline sequence, and a read error may be involved. The rearrangement links TRBV28 to TRBJ1-5; D is unresolved. Germline V gene sequence: CDR1 MDHEN, CDR2 SYDVKM. The CDR3 sequence is 14 residues long. In DNA, the CDR3 is TGTGCCAGCAGTTTATCCCCTAGCTATCAGCCCCAGCATTTT. Translation: CASSLSPSYQPQHF.

This chain uses TRBV28 with TRBJ1-4; D may be TRBD1 (6 bases). The germline V gene has CDR1 MDHEN and CDR2 SYDVKM. V was trimmed by 6 bases and J by 5 bases, leaving 13 bases between them. The CDR3 loop spans 14 amino acids. The CDR3: CASRKGGENEKLFF. In DNA form, the CDR3 reads TGTGCCAGCAGAAAGGGGGGGGAAAATGAAAAACTGTTTTTT.

The chain has TRBV4-1 and TRBJ1-5; D gene uncertain. The CDR3 length is 14 residues. Germline V gene data show CDR1 as MGHRA and CDR2 as YSYEKL. Between the trimmed V and J ends, which lost 1 base and 11 bases, there was a span of 15 bases. The CDR3 is CASSQVGSFATQHF. The CDR3 bases are TGCGCCAGCAGCCAAGTGGGCAGCTTCGCGACCCAGCATTTT.

This clone was seen only once. The genes are TRBV28 and TRBJ1-1; tentative D call: TRBD1 (6 bases). Germline V gene data show CDR1 as MDHEN and CDR2 as SYDVKM. The CDR3 is made up of 13 amino acids. The V gene lost 2 bases and the J gene lost 3 bases, with 7 bases spanning the gap. The CDR3 sequence is CASSLTGYTEAFF. The CDR3 DNA is TGTGCCAGCAGTTTAACAGGGTACACTGAAGCTTTCTTT.

The rearrangement links TRBV4-2 to TRBJ2-7; D unclear. Germline V gene lookup returns CDR1 LGHNA and CDR2 YNFKEQ. Trimming removed 0 bases at V and 4 bases at J, with 7 bases between. This CDR3 spans 13 amino acids. The CDR3 loop reads CASSQDVVYEQYF. The CDR3 nucleotides read TGTGCCAGCAGCCAAGATGTTGTATACGAGCAGTACTTC.

This chain connects TRBV30 to TRBJ1-2, with D tentatively TRBD1 (6 bases). The germline V gene has CDR1 GTSNPN and CDR2 SVGIG (reference sequence). V lost 1 base and J 8 bases, leaving 14 bases between the germline ends. This CDR3 is 13 amino acids long. The DNA for the CDR3 is TGTGCCTGGAGTGCATTAAGGGGGGGCGGCTACACCTTC. It translates to CAWSALRGGGYTF.

The rearrangement uses TRBV10-2 and TRBJ1-1; a possible D gene is TRBD1 (6 bases). Per the germline V gene, CDR1 is WSHSY and CDR2 is SAAADI. Trimming cost V 5 bases and J 1 base, with 8 bases left between them. This CDR3 has 13 amino acids. The CDR3 nucleotides are TGCGCCAGCAGTAAACAGGGGAACACTGAAGCTTTCTTT. It codes for CASSKQGNTEAFF.

The chain couples TRBV18 to TRBJ2-7; TRBD2 aligns across 9 bases. J lost 3 bases, V lost 4 bases, and 10 bases had no gene match. Germline V gene sequence: CDR1 KGHSH, CDR2 LQKENI. This CDR3 is 16 amino acids long. CDR3 sequence reads: CASSRGVAGVGYEQYF. CDR3 in DNA: TGTGCCAGCTCACGCGGTGTAGCGGGAGTCGGCTACGAGCAGTACTTC.

This rearrangement joins TRBV7-2 to TRBJ2-5, with TRBD1 matching 7 bases. The germline V gene encodes CDR1 SGHTA and CDR2 FQGNSA. This CDR3 has 13 residues. V gave up 4 bases and J gave up 7 bases; unmatched junction bases: 6. CDR3: CASSSTGIGTQYF. Here the CDR3 DNA reads TGTGCCAGCAGCTCGACAGGGATTGGGACCCAGTACTTC. Together with reference TRBV7-2 and TRBJ2-5, the CDR3 gives the full variable domain: GAGVSQSPSNKVTEKGKDVELRCDPISGHTALYWYRQSLGQGLEFLIYFQGNSAPDKSGLPSDRFSAERTGGSVSTLTIQRTQQEDSAVYLCASSSTGIGTQYFGPGTRLLVL.

This clone was seen a single time. The chain employs TRBV2 and TRBJ2-3; 7 nucleotides match TRBD1. The V gene end was trimmed by 6 bases and the J gene end by 2 bases; junction bases not matched to a gene: 5. This CDR3 contains 14 residues. Germline lookup yields CDR1 SNHLY and CDR2 FYNNEI. Here the CDR3 reads CASRGGSPTDTQYF. CDR3 coding DNA: TGTGCCAGCAGAGGGGGCTCCCCCACAGATACGCAGTATTTT.

J is TRBJ1-4 and V is TRBV29-1, with 10 positions matching TRBD1. Germline CDR1 reads SQVTM; CDR2 reads ANQGSEA. V gave up 5 bases and J gave up 7 bases; unmatched junction bases: 10. The CDR3 runs 15 residues. Here the CDR3 DNA reads TGCAGCGTTAGGGGACAGGGGTCCCCCGTTGAAAAACTGTTTTTT. Translated: CSVRGQGSPVEKLFF.

This clone was picked up a small number of times. The genes are TRBV29-1 and TRBJ1-1; 10 positions agree with TRBD1. The germline gives CDR1 SQVTM, CDR2 ANQGSEA. CDR3 length: 13 amino acids. V shed 7 bases, J shed 6 bases, and the junction held 8 bases outside the gene matches. CDR3 in amino acids: CSAAGTGVPEAFF. The CDR3 bases are TGCAGCGCCGCCGGGACAGGGGTCCCTGAAGCTTTCTTT.